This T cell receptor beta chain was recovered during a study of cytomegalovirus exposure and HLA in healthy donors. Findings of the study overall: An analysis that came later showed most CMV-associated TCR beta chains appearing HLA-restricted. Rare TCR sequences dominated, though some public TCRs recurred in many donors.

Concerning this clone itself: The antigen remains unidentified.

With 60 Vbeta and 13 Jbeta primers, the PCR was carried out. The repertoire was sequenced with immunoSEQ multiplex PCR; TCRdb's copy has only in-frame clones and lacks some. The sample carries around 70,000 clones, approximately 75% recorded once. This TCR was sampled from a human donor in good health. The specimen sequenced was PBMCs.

CDR3 in DNA: TGCGCCAGCAGCCAAGATCTGGGACAACCTAACTATGGCTACACCTTC. Translation: CASSQDLGQPNYGYTF. The chain couples TRBV4-1 to TRBJ1-2, with D possibly matching TRBD1 (6 bases). This CDR3 comprises 16 residues. Germline V gene sequence: CDR1 MGHRA, CDR2 YSYEKL. Trimming shortened V by 0 bases and J by 0 bases, and 11 bases separated the two germline ends.